This T cell receptor beta chain was captured by sequencing in a study of cytomegalovirus exposure and HLA in healthy donors. Broader study findings: By a later analysis, the bulk of CMV-associated TCR beta chains appeared HLA-restricted. A later analysis found common viral pathogens apparently linked to several of the most significant clusters.

Concerning this clone: Its cognate antigen is unknown.

PCR involved 60 Vbeta and 13 Jbeta primers. TCRdb's table, derived via immunoSEQ multiplex PCR, lists solely in-frame clones and lacks some. The sample yields roughly 200,000 clones, around 75% seen once. Trimming at V came to 4 bases and at J to 7 bases, leaving 7 bases not matched to a gene. Germline V lookup: CDR1 MNHEY, CDR2 SVGAGI. This CDR3 region has 16 residues. The rearrangement joins TRBV6-5 to TRBJ2-1; TRBD2 aligns across 13 bases. The sequence came from a male donor in good health and CMV-seronegative. Sequencing was carried out using PBMCs. The CDR3 coding sequence is TGTGCCAGCAGTTTCACTAGCGGGAGGGCCGTAAATGAGCAGTTCTTC. This translates into CASSFTSGRAVNEQFF.